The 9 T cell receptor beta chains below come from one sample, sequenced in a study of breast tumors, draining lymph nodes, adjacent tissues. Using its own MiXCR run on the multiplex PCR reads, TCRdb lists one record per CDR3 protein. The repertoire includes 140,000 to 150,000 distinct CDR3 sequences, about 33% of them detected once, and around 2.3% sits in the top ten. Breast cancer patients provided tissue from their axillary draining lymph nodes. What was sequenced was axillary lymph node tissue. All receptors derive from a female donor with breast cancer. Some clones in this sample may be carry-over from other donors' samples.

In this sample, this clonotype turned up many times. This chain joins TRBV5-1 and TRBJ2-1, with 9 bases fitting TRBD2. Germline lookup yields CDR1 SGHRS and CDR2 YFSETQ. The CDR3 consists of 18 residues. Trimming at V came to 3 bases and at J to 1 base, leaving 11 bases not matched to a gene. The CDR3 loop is CASSSTGGTSRSYNEQFF. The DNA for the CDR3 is TGCGCCAGCAGCTCCACTGGGGGGACTAGCAGATCCTACAATGAGCAGTTCTTC.

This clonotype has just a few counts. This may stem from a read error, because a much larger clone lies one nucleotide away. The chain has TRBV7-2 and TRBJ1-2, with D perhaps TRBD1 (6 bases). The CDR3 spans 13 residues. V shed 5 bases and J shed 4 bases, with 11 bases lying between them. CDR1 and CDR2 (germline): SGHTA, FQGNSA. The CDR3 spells CASSTAGAYGYTF. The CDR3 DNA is TGTGCCAGCAGCACAGCAGGGGCCTATGGCTACACCTTC.

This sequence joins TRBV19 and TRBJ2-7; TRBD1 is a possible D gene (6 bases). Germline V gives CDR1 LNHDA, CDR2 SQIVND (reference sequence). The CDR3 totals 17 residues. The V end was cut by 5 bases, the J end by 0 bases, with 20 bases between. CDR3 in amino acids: CASSPQAQGIPSYEQYF. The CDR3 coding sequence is TGTGCCAGTAGTCCCCAGGCTCAGGGGATACCCTCCTACGAGCAGTACTTC.

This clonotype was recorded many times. Written as DNA, the CDR3 is TGTGCCAGCAGCTTATTCCGATTCCGGACAGACGGAAATTCACCCCTCCACTTT. It encodes CASSLFRFRTDGNSPLHF. V gene TRBV7-9 combines with J gene TRBJ1-6; D is perhaps TRBD1 (6 bases). The germline V and J ends were trimmed by 2 bases and 7 bases, with 21 bases remaining between them. The CDR3 sequence is 18 residues long. Germline CDR1 SEHNR, CDR2 FQNEAQ (reference sequence). The entire variable domain, with the rest obtained from reference TRBV7-9 and TRBJ1-6, is as follows: DTGVSQNPRHKITKRGQNVTFRCDPISEHNRLYWYRQTLGQGPEFLTYFQNEAQLEKSRLLSDRFSAERPKGSFSTLEIQRTEQGDSAMYLCASSLFRFRTDGNSPLHFGNGTRLTVT.

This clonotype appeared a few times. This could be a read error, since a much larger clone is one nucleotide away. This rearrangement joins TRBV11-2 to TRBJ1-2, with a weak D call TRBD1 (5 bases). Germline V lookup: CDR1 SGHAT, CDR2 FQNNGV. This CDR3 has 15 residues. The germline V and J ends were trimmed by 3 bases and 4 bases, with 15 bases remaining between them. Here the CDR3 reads CASSFESTASYGYTF. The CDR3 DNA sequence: TGTGCCAGCAGCTTCGAATCGACAGCCTCCTATGGCTACACCTTC.

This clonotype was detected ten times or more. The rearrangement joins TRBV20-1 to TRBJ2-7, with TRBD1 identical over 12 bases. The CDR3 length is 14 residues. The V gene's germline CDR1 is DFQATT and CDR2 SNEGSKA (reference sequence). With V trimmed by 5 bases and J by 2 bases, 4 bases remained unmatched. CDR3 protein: CSASGDRGPYEQYF. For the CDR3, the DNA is TGCAGTGCTTCGGGGGACAGGGGGCCCTACGAGCAGTACTTC.

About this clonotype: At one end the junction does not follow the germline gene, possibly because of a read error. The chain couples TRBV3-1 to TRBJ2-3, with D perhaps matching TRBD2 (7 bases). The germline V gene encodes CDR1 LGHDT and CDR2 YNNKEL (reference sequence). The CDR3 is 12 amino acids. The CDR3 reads CASSQRGGTQYF. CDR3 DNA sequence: TGCGCCAGCAGCCAAAGGGGGGGGACGCAGTATTTT.

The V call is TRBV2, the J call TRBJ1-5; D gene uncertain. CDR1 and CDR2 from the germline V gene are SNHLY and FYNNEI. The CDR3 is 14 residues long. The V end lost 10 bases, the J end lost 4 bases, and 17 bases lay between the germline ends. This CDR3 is CAITEGFGNQPQHF. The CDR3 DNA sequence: TGTGCCATCACGGAGGGATTTGGTAATCAGCCCCAGCATTTT.

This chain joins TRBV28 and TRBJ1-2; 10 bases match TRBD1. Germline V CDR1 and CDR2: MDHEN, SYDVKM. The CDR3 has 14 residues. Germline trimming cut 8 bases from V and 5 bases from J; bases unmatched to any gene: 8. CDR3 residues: CASLGVGQGYGYTF. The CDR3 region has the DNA TGTGCCAGCCTAGGCGTGGGACAGGGGTATGGCTACACCTTC.